This passage covers 17 T cell receptor beta chains from one sample sequenced in a study of OX40 agonist ivuxolimab in advanced cancers. Sequencing used immunoSEQ multiplex PCR; TCRdb keeps in-frame clones, though not all of them. This sample has roughly 100,000 clones; approximately 86% occur once, and the top ten carry 3.8%. The sequenced sample was CD4+ or CD8+ T cells sorted from blood, obtained in a trial of the OX40 agonist ivuxolimab. Receptors were obtained from an adult with an advanced solid tumor such as melanoma, head and neck, liver or kidney cancer.

The gene calls are TRBV5-8 and TRBJ2-5; a weak D match, TRBD2 (5 bases). The length of the CDR3 is 13 residues. Trimming removed 4 bases at V and 1 base at J, with 8 bases between. CDR1 is SGHTS, CDR2 YDEGEE, per germline. CDR3 protein: CASSTRAQETQYF. The DNA of the CDR3 is TGTGCCAGCAGCACGCGGGCCCAAGAGACCCAGTACTTC.

The chain has TRBV4-1 and TRBJ2-2; D gene unclear. Per germline, CDR1 MGHRA and CDR2 YSYEKL. The CDR3 covers 16 residues. V was trimmed by 4 bases and J by 0 bases, leaving 12 bases between them. CDR3 sequence (DNA): TGCGCCAGCAGCCCAGTTCTTAAACCGAACACCGGGGAGCTGTTTTTT. It encodes CASSPVLKPNTGELFF.

The rearrangement uses TRBV6-5 and TRBJ2-5, with D uncertain. Germline lookup yields CDR1 MNHEY and CDR2 SVGAGI. V gave up 6 bases and J gave up 5 bases, with 4 bases separating them. The CDR3 length is 10 residues. CDR3 sequence reads: CASREETQYF. The CDR3 nucleotides are TGTGCCAGCAGGGAGGAGACCCAGTACTTC.

The CDR3 region is CAIWTGGGETQYF. The CDR3 DNA reads as TGTGCCATTTGGACGGGGGGAGGTGAGACCCAGTACTTC. The chain couples TRBV6-6 to TRBJ2-5; TRBD2 matches at 7 bases. V lost 10 bases, J lost 5 bases, and 10 bases stayed unmatched. The CDR3 has 13 amino acids. Germline-derived CDR1 and CDR2 are MNHNY and SVGAGI (reference sequence).

The CDR3 region is CASSPPMGVEQYF. CDR3 coding DNA: TGTGCCAGCAGTCCCCCTATGGGGGTCGAGCAGTACTTC. The rearrangement uses TRBV28 and TRBJ2-7; perhaps D is TRBD1 or TRBD2 (5 bases each). Trimming stripped 5 bases from V and 6 bases from J, with 14 bases between. Germline V gene data show CDR1 as MDHEN and CDR2 as SYDVKM. The CDR3 runs to 13 residues.

This clone was recorded once. The V call is TRBV14, the J call TRBJ1-2, with 8 bases that match TRBD1. Looked up from germline, CDR1 is SGHDN and CDR2 is FVKESK. The CDR3 has 18 amino acids. V lost 0 bases, J lost 5 bases, and 14 bases stayed unmatched. Written as DNA, the CDR3 is TGTGCCAGCAGCCAAGAAGGGTTTTTCTCAGGGGGCGCATATGGCTACACCTTC. Amino acids: CASSQEGFFSGGAYGYTF.

This chain links TRBV28 with TRBJ1-2, with D unclear. The V gene's germline CDR1 is MDHEN and CDR2 SYDVKM. The CDR3 spans 17 residues. V lost 2 bases to trimming and J lost 0 bases, with 16 bases between them. CDR3 sequence (DNA): TGTGCCAGCAGTTTACCCTTAGGGCAGCCTTCTAACTATGGCTACACCTTC. Its translation is CASSLPLGQPSNYGYTF.

The J gene is TRBJ1-1, the V gene TRBV19; D is possibly TRBD1 (5 bases). This CDR3 region has 13 residues. V was clipped by 6 bases and J by 1 base, with 9 bases between them. Per germline, CDR1 LNHDA and CDR2 SQIVND (reference sequence). In nucleotides, the CDR3 is TGTGCCAGTAGGGCCAGGGCGAACACTGAAGCTTTCTTT. Its translation is CASRARANTEAFF.

The CDR3 region has the DNA TGTGCAAGTCGCTTAATTTTGAAGGGGGTGGCCGGGGAGCTGTTTTTT. It is translated as CASRLILKGVAGELFF. This chain links TRBV12-2 with TRBJ2-2; no DNA check was done on the table's D call, TRBD1. TRBV12-2 constitutes a pseudogene. The CDR3 contains 16 residues.

CDR3 amino acids: CASSFPRAGGFSSYNEQFF. The CDR3 DNA follows: TGTGCCAGCAGCTTTCCCCGGGCGGGAGGGTTCAGCTCCTACAATGAGCAGTTCTTC. The V gene is TRBV7-8, the J gene TRBJ2-1; 9 bases are a match to TRBD2. CDR3 length: 19 amino acids. Germline V gene sequence: CDR1 SGHVS, CDR2 FQNEAQ. V lost 3 bases and J lost 0; bases outside the gene matches: 12.

The rearrangement uses TRBV28 and TRBJ2-1; 13 bases map to TRBD2. The CDR3 has 16 residues. Germline lookup yields CDR1 MDHEN and CDR2 SYDVKM. J was trimmed by 1 base and V by 5 bases; bases with no gene match: 2. The CDR3 loop reads CASSGLAGVSYNEQFF. The CDR3 DNA sequence: TGTGCCAGCAGTGGACTAGCGGGAGTTTCCTACAATGAGCAGTTCTTC. Looking up the rest from reference TRBV28 and TRBJ2-1 gives the full variable domain: DVKVTQSSRYLVKRTGEKVFLECVQDMDHENMFWYRQDPGLGLRLIYFSYDVKMKEKGDIPEGYSVSREKKERFSLILESASTNQTSMYLCASSGLAGVSYNEQFFGPGTRLTVL.

The rearrangement links TRBV25-1 to TRBJ2-3; tentatively, D is TRBD2 (7 bases). CDR1 is MGHDK, CDR2 SYGVNS, per germline. This CDR3 is 17 amino acids long. The V end was cut by 10 bases, the J end by 0 bases, with 23 bases between. The CDR3 is CATSGGGPHLSTDTQYF. The DNA of the CDR3 is TGTGCCACCTCTGGGGGGGGCCCTCACTTGAGCACAGATACGCAGTATTTT.

The chain employs TRBV10-3 and TRBJ2-1; tentatively, D is TRBD2 (6 bases). The CDR3 is made up of 13 amino acids. V was trimmed by 0 bases and J by 8 bases, leaving 8 bases between them. The V gene's germline CDR1 is ENHRY and CDR2 SYGVKD. CDR3 protein: CAISESTGDEQFF. In DNA form, the CDR3 reads TGTGCCATCAGTGAGTCTACGGGGGATGAGCAGTTCTTC.

This clone was seen a single time. The J gene is TRBJ2-7, the V gene TRBV4-1; D may be TRBD2 (6 bases). V lost 1 base and J lost 0, with 10 bases in between. Looked up from germline, CDR1 is MGHRA and CDR2 is YSYEKL. The CDR3 contains 15 residues. The CDR3 nucleotides are TGCGCCAGCAGCCAAGGTGCCGGGAGCTCCTACGAGCAGTACTTC. Protein product: CASSQGAGSSYEQYF.

The chain couples TRBV5-1 to TRBJ2-3; perhaps TRBD1 as D (6 bases). Trimming stripped 1 base from V and 0 bases from J, with 15 bases between. From germline, CDR1 is SGHRS and CDR2 YFSETQ. The CDR3 is 17 residues long. The CDR3 protein is CASSLTSGTRSTDTQYF. CDR3 DNA sequence: TGCGCCAGCAGCTTGACTTCCGGGACACGTAGCACAGATACGCAGTATTTT. Drawing the rest from reference TRBV5-1 and TRBJ2-3, the complete variable domain is KAGVTQTPRYLIKTRGQQVTLSCSPISGHRSVSWYQQTPGQGLQFLFEYFSETQRNKGNFPGRFSGRQFSNSRSEMNVSTLELGDSALYLCASSLTSGTRSTDTQYFGPGTRLTVL.

The V and J genes are TRBV5-4 and TRBJ2-3; D uncertain. This CDR3 is 11 amino acids long. Per germline, CDR1 SGHNT and CDR2 YYREEE (reference sequence). The ends were cut back, 2 bases at V and 4 bases at J, with 2 bases in the middle. CDR3 amino acids: CASSFADTQYF. The CDR3 DNA sequence: TGTGCCAGCAGCTTTGCAGATACGCAGTATTTT.

The genes are TRBV14 and TRBJ2-7, with D unresolved. Deletions cut 6 bases from V and 6 bases from J, with 9 bases between. The CDR3 covers 11 residues. The V gene's germline CDR1 is SGHDN and CDR2 FVKESK. The CDR3 DNA sequence: TGTGCCAGCAGGCTGCGATCCGAGCAGTACTTC. Translated: CASRLRSEQYF.